This T cell receptor beta chain was observed in a study of identical twins. Study-level points and caveats: Beta out-of-frame sequences displayed a weaker excess of sharing between twins. Interpretation of the results relied on cross-sectional statistical analysis and not on following the same donors.

This clonotype was observed at least ten times. Its specificity is not known. With template switching, a universal primer site was added, and the cDNA carried unique molecular identifiers. TCRdb processed the 5' RACE reads anew with MiXCR; each CDR3 protein has one entry. This table has 690,000 or so distinct CDR3 sequences, under 9% appearing once. Deletions cut 1 base from V and 2 bases from J, with 9 bases between. Germline CDR1 SGHRS, CDR2 YFSETQ. The CDR3 sequence is 14 residues long. The same sample was also used in a study of yellow fever vaccine responses in identical twins. From that study: Vaccine-induced T cell responses in twins were reportedly observed to appear partly convergent, partly personalized.

This clonotype was obtained from a woman in her late teens or twenties in good health. J is TRBJ2-5 and V is TRBV5-1; the D gene is possibly TRBD2 (5 bases). The source material was PBMCs. CDR3 bases: TGCGCCAGCAGCTTGTCAGGAGGACAAGAGACCCAGTACTTC. Translated, it gives CASSLSGGQETQYF.